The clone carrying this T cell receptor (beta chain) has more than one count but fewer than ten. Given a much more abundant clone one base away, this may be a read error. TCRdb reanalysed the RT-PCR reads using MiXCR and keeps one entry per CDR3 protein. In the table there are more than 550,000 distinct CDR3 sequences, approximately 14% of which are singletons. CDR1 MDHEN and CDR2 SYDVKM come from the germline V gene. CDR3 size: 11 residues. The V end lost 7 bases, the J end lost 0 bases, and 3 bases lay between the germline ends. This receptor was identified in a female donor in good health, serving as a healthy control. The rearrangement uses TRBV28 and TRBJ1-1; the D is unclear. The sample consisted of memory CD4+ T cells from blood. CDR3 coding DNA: TGTGCCAGCAATTTGAACACTGAAGCTTTCTTT. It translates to CASNLNTEAFF.